This TCR beta chain derives from a study of T cell changes during pregnancy in multiple sclerosis. The V gene lost 4 bases and the J gene lost 0 bases, with 6 bases spanning the gap. This CDR3 is built from 13 residues. Looked up from germline, CDR1 is SGHVS and CDR2 is FNYEAQ. Produced via immunoSEQ multiplex PCR; TCRdb's table is partial and in-frame only. The repertoire holds 35,000 to 50,000 clones, 80% to 90% seen once, with under 0.7% in the top ten. The starting material was CD4+ T cells from peripheral blood mononuclear cells, obtained in the first trimester of pregnancy. This TCR came from a female donor with multiple sclerosis, enrolled in a pregnancy study. The rearrangement uses TRBV7-6 and TRBJ1-2; D uncertain. CDR3 in amino acids: CASSSAANYGYTF. In DNA, the CDR3 is TGTGCCAGCAGCTCCGCAGCTAACTATGGCTACACCTTC.